What follows are 24 T cell receptor beta chains derived from one specimen sequenced in a study of T cell repertoires in cytomegalovirus infection. Each CDR3 protein gets one entry after TCRdb re-called the reads with MiXCR. The sample lists about 150,000 distinct CDR3 sequences; about 25% were seen once. Sequencing was performed on PBMCs. The receptors come from a human donor in good health (CMV status not recorded). Some clones in this sample may be carry-over from other donors' samples.

This clonotype was recorded a few times. This rearrangement joins TRBV7-6 to TRBJ2-3; D uncertain. Trimming took 4 bases from V and 1 from J, leaving 15 bases between them. The CDR3 spans 16 residues. Germline V gene data show CDR1 as SGHVS and CDR2 as FNYEAQ. CDR3 residues: CASSSALGQGTDTQYF. In nucleotides, the CDR3 is TGTGCCAGCAGCTCCGCCCTGGGTCAGGGCACAGATACGCAGTATTTT.

This clonotype was seen only a few times. V gene TRBV15 combines with J gene TRBJ1-5, with TRBD1 matching over 7 bases. Per germline, CDR1 LNHNV and CDR2 YYDKDF (reference sequence). The junction had 8 bases not matched to a gene; V was cut back by 7 bases and J by 2 bases. The CDR3 has 15 amino acids. The CDR3 region has the DNA TGTGCCACCATGGCTGGGCAGGGGGGCAATCAGCCCCAGCATTTT. It yields the protein CATMAGQGGNQPQHF.

This clonotype has only a few counts. V usage is TRBV12-3 or TRBV12-4 and J usage is TRBJ2-2, with D possibly being TRBD1 (5 bases). The germline V and J ends were trimmed by 6 bases and 6 bases, with 17 bases remaining between them. CDR3 size: 15 residues. The CDR3 protein is CASSQGRGLAGELFF. The CDR3 DNA sequence: TGTGCCAGCAGCCAGGGTCGTGGATTGGCCGGGGAGCTGTTTTTT.

The V call is TRBV9, the J call TRBJ2-7, with 10 bases identical to TRBD2. Germline values: CDR1 SGDLS, CDR2 YYNGEE. Trimming took 6 bases from V and 5 from J; bases not matched to a gene: 5. This CDR3 is built from 13 residues. The CDR3 here is CASNPSGSHEQYF. CDR3 in DNA: TGTGCCAGCAACCCTAGCGGGAGCCACGAGCAGTACTTC.

This clonotype was counted only a few times. The chain has TRBV7-9 and TRBJ1-1, with D hard to call. The CDR3 spans 13 residues. Trimming pared 2 bases from V and 4 bases from J, leaving 8 bases between. Germline V CDR1 and CDR2: SEHNR, FQNEAQ (reference sequence). CDR3 sequence (DNA): TGTGCCAGCAGCTTAACGGATGTCACTGAAGCTTTCTTT. Translation gives CASSLTDVTEAFF.

This clonotype appeared many times. The rearrangement joins TRBV12-3 or TRBV12-4 to TRBJ2-3; D possibly corresponds to TRBD2 (5 bases). This CDR3 is 15 amino acids long. V was clipped by 5 bases and J by 2 bases, with 14 bases between them. CDR3 in amino acids: CASSPRRISTDTQYF. The DNA for the CDR3 is TGTGCCAGCAGTCCAAGGAGGATTTCCACAGATACGCAGTATTTT.

This chain connects TRBV6-2 or TRBV6-3 to TRBJ1-1; 9 bases are shared with TRBD1. V lost 7 bases and J lost 4; bases outside the gene matches: 7. CDR3 size: 14 residues. Per the germline V gene, CDR1 is MNHEY and CDR2 is SVGEGT. The CDR3 DNA follows: TGTGCCAGCACCATACAGGGGGCGACCACTGAAGCTTTCTTT. Translating gives CASTIQGATTEAFF.

The chain is built from TRBV29-1 and TRBJ1-5; 7 nucleotides align to TRBD1. Germline V lookup: CDR1 SQVTM, CDR2 ANQGSEA. CDR3 size: 13 residues. With 5 bases clipped from V and 9 bases from J, the junction kept 10 bases outside the gene matches. This CDR3 reads CSVSTGSHRPQHF. CDR3 nucleotides: TGCAGCGTTTCGACAGGGAGCCATCGGCCCCAGCATTTT.

The chain combines TRBV20-1 with TRBJ1-5, with a possible D match to TRBD1 (6 bases). CDR3 length: 15 residues. Per germline, CDR1 DFQATT and CDR2 SNEGSKA (reference sequence). The V and J ends lost 2 bases and 1 base respectively, with 12 bases between them. The CDR3 is CSARPGTYSNQPQHF. CDR3 DNA: TGCAGTGCTAGACCCGGGACATACAGCAATCAGCCCCAGCATTTT.

The table lists this clonotype with many counts. The chain employs TRBV7-2 and TRBJ2-3; TRBD2 agrees at 12 bases. Germline V gene data show CDR1 as SGHTA and CDR2 as FQGNSA. The V gene end was trimmed by 5 bases and the J gene end by 5 bases; junction bases not matched to a gene: 2. The CDR3 is made up of 14 amino acids. The CDR3 nucleotides read TGTGCCAGCAGCACGACTAGCGGGAGAGATACGCAGTATTTT. Its translation: CASSTTSGRDTQYF.

The CDR3: CASSSYEKLFF. For the CDR3, the DNA is TGTGCCAGCAGTTCGTATGAAAAACTGTTTTTT. The gene calls are TRBV28 and TRBJ1-4; D is undetermined. V lost 4 bases to trimming and J lost 6 bases, with 3 bases between them. CDR3 length: 11 amino acids. From germline, CDR1 is MDHEN and CDR2 SYDVKM.

This clonotype was recorded a few times. V and J are TRBV20-1 and TRBJ2-3; 10 positions agree with TRBD2. With 3 bases clipped from V and 3 bases from J, the junction kept 6 bases outside the gene matches. Germline V gene sequence: CDR1 DFQATT, CDR2 SNEGSKA (reference sequence). There are 15 residues in the CDR3. The CDR3: CSARPLAGITDTQYF. In DNA form, the CDR3 reads TGCAGTGCTAGGCCACTAGCGGGAATAACAGATACGCAGTATTTT.

This clonotype has more than one count but fewer than ten. The J gene is TRBJ2-2, the V gene TRBV27; 11 bases map to TRBD2. Germline V CDR1 and CDR2: MNHEY, SMNVEV (reference sequence). The junction had 9 bases not matched to a gene; V was cut back by 5 bases and J by 7 bases. The CDR3 covers 16 residues. The CDR3 region is CASSPSPGLADGELFF. The CDR3 DNA reads as TGTGCCAGCAGTCCCTCTCCGGGACTAGCGGACGGGGAGCTGTTTTTT.

The gene calls are TRBV20-1 and TRBJ1-2; D possibly corresponds to TRBD1 (5 bases). Trimming removed 6 bases at V and 5 bases at J, with 19 bases between. The CDR3 contains 14 residues. Germline CDR1 is DFQATT and CDR2 is SNEGSKA (reference sequence). The CDR3 nucleotides are TGCAGTGCCCCTTGGGGGGGAGTTAGATATGGCTACACCTTC. This sequence encodes CSAPWGGVRYGYTF.

This clonotype was found many times. V and J are TRBV11-2 and TRBJ2-1, with unresolved D. Germline CDR1 reads SGHAT; CDR2 reads FQNNGV. The CDR3 extends over 14 amino acids. The V gene lost 0 bases and the J gene lost 9 bases, with 12 bases spanning the gap. As DNA, the CDR3 is TGTGCCAGCAGCTTAGAGACTGGACCCGGTGAGCAGTTCTTC. This sequence encodes CASSLETGPGEQFF. Together with reference TRBV11-2 and TRBJ2-1, the CDR3 gives the full variable domain: EAGVAQSPRYKIIEKRQSVAFWCNPISGHATLYWYQQILGQGPKLLIQFQNNGVVDDSQLPKDRFSAERLKGVDSTLKIQPAKLEDSAVYLCASSLETGPGEQFFGPGTRLTVL.

Notes on this clonotype: This may stem from a read error, because a much larger clone lies one nucleotide away. CDR3 DNA: TGTGCCAGCAGCTTAAGTACCACAGATACGCAGTATTTT. The encoded protein is CASSLSTTDTQYF. The chain links TRBV7-3 to TRBJ2-3; D unresolved. From germline, CDR1 is SGHTA and CDR2 FQGTGA. This CDR3 region has 13 residues. V was shortened by 1 base and J by 2 bases, with 4 bases between the two germline ends.

As to this clonotype: A read error may produce the germline difference seen at one junction end. The chain employs TRBV6-5 and TRBJ1-1; D not resolved. This CDR3 region has 13 residues. Germline assignment: CDR1 MNHEY and CDR2 SVGAGI. The CDR3 DNA follows: TGTGCCAGCAGTTACTTCAGGAACGCTGAAGCTTTCTTT. Encoded protein: CASSYFRNAEAFF.

This clonotype has just a few counts. The rearrangement uses TRBV10-3 and TRBJ2-3; 8 bases fit TRBD2. Unmatched junction bases numbered 6, after V lost 8 bases and J lost 2 bases. The germline V gene encodes CDR1 ENHRY and CDR2 SYGVKD. The CDR3 extends over 14 amino acids. CDR3 residues: CAIEAGGSTDTQYF. DNA for the CDR3: TGTGCCATCGAGGCGGGGGGTTCCACAGATACGCAGTATTTT.

This chain links TRBV7-9 with TRBJ2-3; D gene unclear. The CDR3 consists of 15 residues. CDR1 is SEHNR and CDR2 is FQNEAQ in the germline V gene (reference sequence). The V end lost 3 bases, the J end lost 1 base, and 11 bases lay between the germline ends. The CDR3 coding sequence is TGTGCCAGCAGCTTCCCCTTCACTGGCACAGATACGCAGTATTTT. Its translation: CASSFPFTGTDTQYF.

A few counts support this clonotype. J is TRBJ2-5 and V is TRBV6-6, with 8 bases that match TRBD2. This CDR3 has 16 residues. V lost 2 bases to trimming and J lost 2 bases; unmatched junction nucleotides: 7. Per the germline V gene, CDR1 is MNHNY and CDR2 is SVGAGI (reference sequence). The CDR3 is CASSYGAGGQQETQYF. CDR3 in DNA: TGTGCCAGCAGTTACGGGGCGGGAGGACAGCAAGAGACCCAGTACTTC.

This clonotype was seen a handful of times. The V call is TRBV15, the J call TRBJ2-1; D is perhaps TRBD1 or TRBD2 (5 bases each). Germline CDR1 is LNHNV and CDR2 is YYDKDF (reference sequence). V was pared by 3 bases and J by 3 bases, with 12 bases between. This CDR3 has 15 residues. The CDR3 coding sequence is TGTGCCACCAGCAGGACTCGGGACGGCTACAATGAGCAGTTCTTC. As protein: CATSRTRDGYNEQFF. Drawing the rest from reference TRBV15 and TRBJ2-1, the complete variable domain is DAMVIQNPRYQVTQFGKPVTLSCSQTLNHNVMYWYQQKSSQAPKLLFHYYDKDFNNEADTPDNFQSRRPNTSFCFLDIRSPGLGDTAMYLCATSRTRDGYNEQFFGPGTRLTVL.

This chain links TRBV28 with TRBJ2-5; 10 bases map to TRBD2. V lost 5 bases to trimming and J lost 5 bases; unmatched junction nucleotides: 8. The CDR3 loop spans 15 amino acids. In germline, CDR1 is MDHEN, CDR2 SYDVKM. The CDR3 DNA reads TGTGCCAGCAGTGCCCCTAGCGGGAGAGGGGAGACCCAGTACTTC. Protein: CASSAPSGRGETQYF.

The chain has TRBV12-3 or TRBV12-4 and TRBJ1-1, with a tentative D call TRBD1 (6 bases). V was clipped by 5 bases and J by 5 bases, with 18 bases between them. The CDR3 is 15 amino acids. The CDR3 sequence: CASSETGWGQTEAFF. The CDR3 DNA sequence: TGTGCCAGCAGTGAGACAGGATGGGGTCAAACTGAAGCTTTCTTT.

The chain employs TRBV6-2 or TRBV6-3 and TRBJ1-5; a weak D match, TRBD1 (5 bases). V was cut by 2 bases and J by 2 bases, with 10 bases left in between. The CDR3 sequence is 15 residues long. Looked up from germline, CDR1 is MNHEY and CDR2 is SVGEGT. CDR3 in DNA: TGTGCCAGCAGTTACAGAGGAGGGGGCAATCAGCCCCAGCATTTT. It translates to CASSYRGGGNQPQHF.